This T cell receptor (beta chain) appears in the sequencing data of a study of shared clonotypes between healthy human individuals. Profiling relied on immunoSEQ multiplex PCR, and the TCRdb table lists in-frame clones only, not all of them. The table has roughly 2 million clones, 85% to 95% seen once. This CDR3 is 14 amino acids long. V was pared by 4 bases and J by 0 bases, with 7 bases between. Looked up from germline, CDR1 is MDHEN and CDR2 is SYDVKM. The chain links TRBV28 to TRBJ1-5; D ambiguous. This sequence originates from a man between 18 and 29 years old in good health. Sample: naive CD4+ T cells sorted from blood. Noted subset: CD45RA+ positively selected. The CDR3 sequence: CASSSQYSNQPQHF. The CDR3 region has the DNA TGTGCCAGCAGTTCACAGTATAGCAATCAGCCCCAGCATTTT.